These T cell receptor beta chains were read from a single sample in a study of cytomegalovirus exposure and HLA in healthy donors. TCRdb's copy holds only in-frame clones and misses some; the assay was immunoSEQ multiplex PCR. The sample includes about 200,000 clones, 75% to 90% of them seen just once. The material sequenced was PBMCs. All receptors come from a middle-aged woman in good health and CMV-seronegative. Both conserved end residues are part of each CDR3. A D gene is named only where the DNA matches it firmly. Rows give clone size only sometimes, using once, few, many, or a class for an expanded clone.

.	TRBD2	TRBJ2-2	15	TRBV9	CASSASGGGIGELFF	TGTGCCAGCAGCGCCTCGGGAGGAGGGATCGGGGAGCTGTTTTTT
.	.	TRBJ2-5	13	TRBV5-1	CASSSGGAETQYF	TGCGCCAGCAGCTCCGGCGGGGCGGAGACCCAGTACTTC
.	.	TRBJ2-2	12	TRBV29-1	CSVELRGGELFF	TGCAGCGTTGAACTACGAGGTGGGGAGCTGTTTTTT
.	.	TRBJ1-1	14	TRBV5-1	CASSPSVQVAEAFF	TGCGCCAGCAGCCCATCGGTACAGGTAGCTGAAGCTTTCTTT
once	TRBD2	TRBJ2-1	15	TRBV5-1	CASSLAGLNYNEQFF	TGCGCCAGCAGCTTGGCGGGACTAAACTACAATGAGCAGTTCTTC
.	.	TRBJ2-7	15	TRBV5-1	CASSLAAGATYEQYF	TGCGCCAGCAGCTTGGCAGCAGGGGCTACCTACGAGCAGTACTTC
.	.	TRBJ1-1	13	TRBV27	CASRWGPDTEAFF	TGTGCCAGCAGGTGGGGGCCGGACACTGAAGCTTTCTTT
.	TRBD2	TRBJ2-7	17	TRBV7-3	CASSTGLAGGPQSEQYF	TGTGCCAGCAGCACCGGACTAGCGGGAGGGCCACAGTCCGAGCAGTACTTC
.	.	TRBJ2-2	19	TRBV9	CASSVRTGSPDGDTGELFF	TGTGCCAGCAGCGTAAGAACAGGGAGTCCCGATGGGGACACCGGGGAGCTGTTTTTT
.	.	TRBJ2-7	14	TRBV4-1	CASSPGSGSYEQYF	TGCGCCAGCAGCCCTGGTTCAGGGTCCTACGAGCAGTACTTC
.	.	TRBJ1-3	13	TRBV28	CASSPPSGNTIYF	TGTGCCAGCAGTCCCCCATCTGGAAACACCATATATTTT
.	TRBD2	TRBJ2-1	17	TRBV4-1	CASSQPPGTSGRNEQFF	TGCGCCAGCAGCCAGCCGCCCGGGACTAGCGGGAGGAATGAGCAGTTCTTC
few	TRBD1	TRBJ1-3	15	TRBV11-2	CASSQDRGSGNTIYF	TGTGCCAGCAGCCAGGACAGGGGTTCTGGAAACACCATATATTTT
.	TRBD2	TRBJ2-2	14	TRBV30	CAWGTSGTAGELFF	TGTGCCTGGGGGACTAGCGGGACTGCCGGGGAGCTGTTTTTT
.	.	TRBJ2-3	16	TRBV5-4	CASSQTRGQGTDTQYF	TGTGCCAGCAGCCAGACACGGGGTCAGGGCACAGATACGCAGTATTTT
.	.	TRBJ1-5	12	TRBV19	CASRVGLQPQHF	TGTGCCAGTAGGGTGGGACTACAGCCCCAGCATTTT
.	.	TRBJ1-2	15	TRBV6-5	CASSYRVTPYYGYTF	TGTGCCAGCAGTTACCGCGTCACCCCCTACTATGGCTACACCTTC
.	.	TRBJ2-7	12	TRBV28	CATHREAYEQYF	TGTGCCACCCACCGGGAAGCCTACGAGCAGTACTTC
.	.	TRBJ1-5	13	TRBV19	CASENRAGQPQHF	TGTGCCAGTGAGAACAGGGCGGGTCAGCCCCAGCATTTT
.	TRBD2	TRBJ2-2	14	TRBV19	CASTAGAVTGELFF	TGTGCCAGTACTGCGGGAGCGGTCACCGGGGAGCTGTTTTTT
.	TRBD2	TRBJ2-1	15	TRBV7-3	CASSLTLAGTREQFF	TGTGCCAGCAGCTTAACCTTAGCGGGGACTCGGGAGCAGTTCTTC
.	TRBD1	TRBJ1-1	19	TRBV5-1	CASSFALGPGGRDNTEAFF	TGCGCCAGCAGCTTCGCTTTGGGGCCAGGGGGCCGCGATAACACTGAAGCTTTCTTT
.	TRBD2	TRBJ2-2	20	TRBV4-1	CASSQDRWGGGSRYTGELFF	TGCGCCAGCAGCCAAGATCGATGGGGTGGCGGGAGTAGGTACACCGGGGAGCTGTTTTTT
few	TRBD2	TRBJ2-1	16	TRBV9	CASSSSTSGRANEQFF	TGTGCCAGCAGCTCCTCCACTAGCGGGAGGGCCAATGAGCAGTTCTTC
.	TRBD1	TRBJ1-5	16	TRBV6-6	CASRKGQGYSNQPQHF	TGTGCCAGCAGAAAGGGACAGGGGTATAGCAATCAGCCCCAGCATTTT
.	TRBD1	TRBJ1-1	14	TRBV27	CASSMTGLNTEAFF	TGTGCCAGCAGTATGACAGGGTTGAACACTGAAGCTTTCTTT
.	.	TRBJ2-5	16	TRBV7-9	CASSLGHNSRQETQYF	TGTGCCAGCAGCTTAGGCCATAATTCTAGACAAGAGACCCAGTACTTC
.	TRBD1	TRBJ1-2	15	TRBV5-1	CASSPQGDRGRGYTF	TGCGCCAGCAGCCCGCAGGGGGACAGGGGGCGTGGCTACACCTTC
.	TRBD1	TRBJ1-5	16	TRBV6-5	CASSSGTGGRNQPQHF	TGTGCCAGCAGTTCCGGGACAGGGGGTCGCAATCAGCCCCAGCATTTT
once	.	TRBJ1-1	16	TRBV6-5	CASSYSSAGGRTEAFF	TGTGCCAGCAGTTATTCCAGCGCGGGGGGGCGGACTGAAGCTTTCTTT
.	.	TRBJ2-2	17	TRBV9	CASSGSGASGNTGELFF	TGTGCCAGCAGCGGTTCAGGGGCTAGCGGGAACACCGGGGAGCTGTTTTTT